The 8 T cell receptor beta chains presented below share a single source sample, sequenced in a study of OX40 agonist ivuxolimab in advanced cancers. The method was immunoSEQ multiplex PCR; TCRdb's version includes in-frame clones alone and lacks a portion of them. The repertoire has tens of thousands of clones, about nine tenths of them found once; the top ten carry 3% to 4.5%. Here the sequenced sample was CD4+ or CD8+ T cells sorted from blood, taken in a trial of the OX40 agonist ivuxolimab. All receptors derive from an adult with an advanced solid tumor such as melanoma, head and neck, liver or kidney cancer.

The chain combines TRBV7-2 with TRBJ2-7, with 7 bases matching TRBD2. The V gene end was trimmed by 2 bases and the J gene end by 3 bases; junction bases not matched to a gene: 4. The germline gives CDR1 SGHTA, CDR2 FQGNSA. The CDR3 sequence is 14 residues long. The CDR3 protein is CASSLYRDYYEQYF. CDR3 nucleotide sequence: TGTGCCAGCAGCTTATACCGGGACTACTACGAGCAGTACTTC.

The CDR3 DNA sequence: TGCAGTGCTGGACCTTACAATGAGCAGTTCTTC. It specifies CSAGPYNEQFF. The chain combines TRBV20-1 with TRBJ2-1; D is ambiguous. V lost 5 bases and J 4 bases, leaving 6 bases between the germline ends. The germline V gene encodes CDR1 DFQATT and CDR2 SNEGSKA (reference sequence). CDR3 length: 11 amino acids.

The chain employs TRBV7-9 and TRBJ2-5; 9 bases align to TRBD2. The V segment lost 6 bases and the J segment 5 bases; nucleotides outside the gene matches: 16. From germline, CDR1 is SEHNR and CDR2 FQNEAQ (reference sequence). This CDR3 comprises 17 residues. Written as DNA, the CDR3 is TGTGCCAGCAGGCCAATCACGGGCGGGAGGGCCTTGGAGACCCAGTACTTC. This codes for CASRPITGGRALETQYF.

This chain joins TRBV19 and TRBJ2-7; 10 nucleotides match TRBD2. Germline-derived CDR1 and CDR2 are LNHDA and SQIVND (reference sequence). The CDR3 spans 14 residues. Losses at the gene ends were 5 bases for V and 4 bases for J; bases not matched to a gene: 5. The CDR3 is CASSQLAGKYEQYF. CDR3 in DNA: TGTGCCAGTAGTCAACTAGCGGGGAAATACGAGCAGTACTTC.

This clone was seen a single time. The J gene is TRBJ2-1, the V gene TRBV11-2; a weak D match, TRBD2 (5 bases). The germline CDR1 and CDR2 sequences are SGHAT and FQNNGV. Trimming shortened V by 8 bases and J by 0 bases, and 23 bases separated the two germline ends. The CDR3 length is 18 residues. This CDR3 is CASGRALAKSSSYNEQFF. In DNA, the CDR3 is TGTGCCAGCGGACGCGCCTTAGCGAAGTCGAGCTCCTACAATGAGCAGTTCTTC.

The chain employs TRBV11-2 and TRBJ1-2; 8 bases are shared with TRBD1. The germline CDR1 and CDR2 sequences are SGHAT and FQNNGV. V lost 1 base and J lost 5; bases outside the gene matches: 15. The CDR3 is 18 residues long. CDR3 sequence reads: CASSLGLRAGGEGYGYTF. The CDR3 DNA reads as TGTGCCAGCAGCTTAGGTCTTAGGGCAGGGGGCGAAGGATATGGCTACACCTTC.

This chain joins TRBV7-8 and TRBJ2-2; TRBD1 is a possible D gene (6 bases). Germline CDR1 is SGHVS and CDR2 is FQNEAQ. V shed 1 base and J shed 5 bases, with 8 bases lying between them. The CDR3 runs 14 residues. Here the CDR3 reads CASSLDRVTGELFF. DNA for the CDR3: TGTGCCAGCAGCTTAGACAGGGTAACCGGGGAGCTGTTTTTT.

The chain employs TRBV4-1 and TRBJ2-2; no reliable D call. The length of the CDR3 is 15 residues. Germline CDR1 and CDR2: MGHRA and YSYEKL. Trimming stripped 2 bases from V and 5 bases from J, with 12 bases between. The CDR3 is CASSQPIRVTGELFF. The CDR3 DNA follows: TGCGCCAGCAGCCAACCTATACGGGTAACCGGGGAGCTGTTTTTT.